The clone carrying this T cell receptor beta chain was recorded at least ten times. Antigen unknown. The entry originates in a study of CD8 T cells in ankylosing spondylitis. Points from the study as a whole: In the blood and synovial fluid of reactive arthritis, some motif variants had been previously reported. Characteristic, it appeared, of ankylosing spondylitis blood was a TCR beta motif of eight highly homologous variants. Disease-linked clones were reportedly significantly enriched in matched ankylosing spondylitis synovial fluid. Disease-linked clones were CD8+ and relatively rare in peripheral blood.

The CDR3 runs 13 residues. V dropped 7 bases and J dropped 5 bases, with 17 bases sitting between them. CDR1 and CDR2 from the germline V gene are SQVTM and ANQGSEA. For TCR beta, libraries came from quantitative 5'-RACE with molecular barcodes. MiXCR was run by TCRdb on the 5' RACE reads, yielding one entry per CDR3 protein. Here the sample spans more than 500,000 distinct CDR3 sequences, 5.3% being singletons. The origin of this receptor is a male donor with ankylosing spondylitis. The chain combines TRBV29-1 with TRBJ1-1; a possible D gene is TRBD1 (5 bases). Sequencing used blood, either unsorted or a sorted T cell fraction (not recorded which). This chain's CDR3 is CSAIGREGTEAFF. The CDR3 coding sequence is TGCAGCGCCATTGGTCGGGAGGGGACTGAAGCTTTCTTT.